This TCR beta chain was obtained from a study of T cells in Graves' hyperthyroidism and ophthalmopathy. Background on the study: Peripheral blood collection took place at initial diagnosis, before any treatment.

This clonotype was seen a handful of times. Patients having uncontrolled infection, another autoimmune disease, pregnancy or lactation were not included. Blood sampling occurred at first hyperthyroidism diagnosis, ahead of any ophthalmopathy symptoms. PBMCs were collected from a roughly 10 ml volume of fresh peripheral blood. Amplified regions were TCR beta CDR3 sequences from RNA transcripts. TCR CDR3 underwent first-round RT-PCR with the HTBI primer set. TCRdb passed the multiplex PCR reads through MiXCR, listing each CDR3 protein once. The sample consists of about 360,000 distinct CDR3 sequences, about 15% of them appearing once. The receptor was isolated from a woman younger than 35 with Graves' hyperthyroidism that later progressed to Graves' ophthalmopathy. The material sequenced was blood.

DNA for the CDR3: TGTGCCAGCAGCCCAATAGCGGGGAGCATATACTACGAGCAGTACTTC. Translation gives CASSPIAGSIYYEQYF. The rearrangement uses TRBV3-1 and TRBJ2-7; TRBD2 agrees at 8 bases. The CDR3 contains 16 residues. Looked up from germline, CDR1 is LGHDT and CDR2 is YNNKEL (reference sequence). Trimming removed 4 bases from V and 3 bases from J; junction bases left unmatched: 11.